This T cell receptor beta chain was identified in a study of CD8+ T cells in alopecia areata. At the level of the study: Tofacitinib ran for 6 to 18 months before 6 months off drug.

Treatment denoted: oral pan-JAK inhibitor, 5-10 mg twice daily. Extracted RNA was reverse transcribed into cDNA, the sequencing template. Method: immunoSEQ multiplex PCR; TCRdb's copy keeps in-frame clones and lacks some. The table has about 250,000 clones, roughly 60% seen once. This clone has more than one count but fewer than ten. The germline CDR1 and CDR2 sequences are KGHSH and LQKENI. The CDR3 covers 15 residues. The V end lost 3 bases, the J end lost 1 base, and 7 bases lay between the germline ends. This TCR was sampled from a human donor with alopecia areata. The sample was CD4+ T cells sorted from blood, taken around week 54, from a patient treated with tofacitinib. The chain carries TRBV18 and TRBJ2-6; D is undetermined. The CDR3 region is CASSPGISGANVLTF. For the CDR3, the DNA is TGTGCCAGCTCACCGGGGATTTCTGGGGCCAACGTCCTGACTTTC.